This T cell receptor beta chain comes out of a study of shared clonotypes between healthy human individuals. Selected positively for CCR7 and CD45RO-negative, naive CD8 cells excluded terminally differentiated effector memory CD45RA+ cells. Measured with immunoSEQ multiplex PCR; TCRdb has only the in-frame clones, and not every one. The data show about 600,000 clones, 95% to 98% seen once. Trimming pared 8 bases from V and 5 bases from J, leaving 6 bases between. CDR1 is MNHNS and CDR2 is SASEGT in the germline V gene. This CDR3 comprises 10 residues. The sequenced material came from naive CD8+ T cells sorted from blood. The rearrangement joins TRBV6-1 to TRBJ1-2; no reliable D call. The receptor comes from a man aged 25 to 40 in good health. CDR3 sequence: CASSGYGYTF. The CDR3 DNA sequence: TGTGCCAGCTCCGGTTATGGCTACACCTTC.